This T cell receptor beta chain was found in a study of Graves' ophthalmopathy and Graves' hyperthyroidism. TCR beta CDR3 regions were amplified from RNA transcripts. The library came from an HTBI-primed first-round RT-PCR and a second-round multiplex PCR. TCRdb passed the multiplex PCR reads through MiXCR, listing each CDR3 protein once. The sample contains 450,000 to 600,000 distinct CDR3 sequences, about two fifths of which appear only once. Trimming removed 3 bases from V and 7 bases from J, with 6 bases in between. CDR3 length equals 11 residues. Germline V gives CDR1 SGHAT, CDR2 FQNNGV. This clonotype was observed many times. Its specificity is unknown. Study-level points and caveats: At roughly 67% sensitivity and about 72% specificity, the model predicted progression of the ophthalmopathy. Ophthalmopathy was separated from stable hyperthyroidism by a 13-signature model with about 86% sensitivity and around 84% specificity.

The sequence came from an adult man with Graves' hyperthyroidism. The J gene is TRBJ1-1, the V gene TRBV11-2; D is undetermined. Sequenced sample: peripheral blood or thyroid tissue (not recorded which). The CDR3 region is CASSFHFEAFF. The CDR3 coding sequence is TGTGCCAGCAGCTTCCACTTTGAAGCTTTCTTT.